The 20 T cell receptor beta chains reported below all come from one sample, sequenced in a study of T cell responses to AZD1222 COVID-19 vaccine. Method: immunoSEQ multiplex PCR; TCRdb's copy keeps in-frame clones and lacks some. The sample holds 20,000 to 25,000 clones; roughly 80% are singletons and the top ten take approximately 45%. Material: peripheral blood, obtained on day 0 of AZD1222 vaccination. The source of these receptors is an adult in good health.

The chain joins TRBV7-9 to TRBJ1-2; D perhaps matches TRBD1 (5 bases). This CDR3 has 17 amino acids. Trimming cost V 5 bases and J 3 bases, with 22 bases left between them. Germline V lookup: CDR1 SEHNR, CDR2 FQNEAQ (reference sequence). In DNA form, the CDR3 reads TGTGCCAGCAGCGGCCTAAGAGGGGTCAGAGAGGACTATGGCTACACCTTC. Translating gives CASSGLRGVREDYGYTF.

This chain connects TRBV28 to TRBJ2-1, with a tentative D call TRBD1 (6 bases). V gave up 5 bases and J gave up 0 bases, with 17 bases separating them. The CDR3 consists of 17 residues. Germline loops: CDR1 MDHEN, CDR2 SYDVKM. The CDR3 DNA is TGTGCCAGCAGTCCCTCCACCTGGACAGTCTCCTACAATGAGCAGTTCTTC. It yields the protein CASSPSTWTVSYNEQFF.

The table lists this clone with a count of one. The V and J genes are TRBV3-1 (or the pseudogene TRBV3-2) and TRBJ2-2; D gene unclear. With 1 base removed from V and 6 bases from J, the gap between germline ends came to 3 bases. Germline CDR1 reads LGHDT; CDR2 reads YNNKEL (reference sequence). There are 12 residues in the CDR3. This chain's CDR3 is CASSQGPGELFF. CDR3 bases: TGTGCCAGCAGCCAAGGCCCCGGGGAGCTGTTTTTT.

The chain carries TRBV30 and TRBJ2-1; 10 bases match TRBD2. Germline-derived CDR1 and CDR2 are GTSNPN and SVGIG (reference sequence). The V and J ends lost 3 bases and 9 bases, in that order; junction bases with no gene match: 11. The length of the CDR3 is 15 residues. The CDR3 is CAWREPGLAYVEQFF. CDR3 nucleotide sequence: TGTGCCTGGAGAGAGCCGGGACTAGCGTATGTTGAGCAGTTCTTC.

The chain is built from TRBV11-2 and TRBJ2-1; TRBD2 matches at 13 bases. The CDR3 covers 16 residues. Losses at the gene ends were 0 bases for V and 9 bases for J; bases not matched to a gene: 5. Per the germline V gene, CDR1 is SGHAT and CDR2 is FQNNGV. The CDR3 coding sequence is TGTGCCAGCAGCTTAGAAGGACTAGCGGGAGTTACTGAGCAGTTCTTC. Protein sequence: CASSLEGLAGVTEQFF.

CDR3 in DNA: TGTGCCTGGAGTAGTAGCACCTACGAGCAGTACTTC. It encodes CAWSSSTYEQYF. The chain is built from TRBV30 and TRBJ2-7, with unresolved D. The CDR3 spans 12 residues. The germline V gene has CDR1 GTSNPN and CDR2 SVGIG (reference sequence). The V gene lost 2 bases and the J gene lost 2 bases, with 7 bases spanning the gap.

This clone has more than one count but fewer than ten. The rearrangement uses TRBV7-2 and TRBJ2-3; D remains unclear. V gave up 5 bases and J gave up 4 bases, with 10 bases separating them. The CDR3 sequence is 13 residues long. Germline V gene sequence: CDR1 SGHTA, CDR2 FQGNSA. The CDR3 DNA reads TGTGCCAGCAGCATAACTGGGGCAGATACGCAGTATTTT. This translates into CASSITGADTQYF.

The chain combines TRBV30 with TRBJ2-1; D is perhaps TRBD2 (6 bases). The V gene's germline CDR1 is GTSNPN and CDR2 SVGIG (reference sequence). This CDR3 is 13 amino acids long. Trimming removed 2 bases at V and 8 bases at J, with 13 bases between. The CDR3 DNA reads TGTGCCTGGAGTCCGGGAGAGCTCTATGAGCAGTTCTTC. This gives the protein CAWSPGELYEQFF.

V gene TRBV18 combines with J gene TRBJ2-7; D is tentatively TRBD1 or TRBD2 (6 bases each). Germline CDR1 is KGHSH and CDR2 is LQKENI. This CDR3 region has 15 residues. The V end lost 2 bases, the J end lost 0 bases, and 11 bases lay between the germline ends. The CDR3, as DNA: TGTGCCAGCTCACCAGTAGCGGACAGCTCCTACGAGCAGTACTTC. It encodes CASSPVADSSYEQYF.

The chain links TRBV24-1 to TRBJ2-3, with D possibly being TRBD1 or TRBD2 (6 bases each). V lost 4 bases and J lost 2, with 9 bases in between. The CDR3 has 14 residues. Germline V lookup: CDR1 KGHDR, CDR2 SFDVKD. In DNA form, the CDR3 reads TGTGCCACCAGTGAAGGGGGGTCCACAGATACGCAGTATTTT. Amino acids: CATSEGGSTDTQYF.

This clone occurred a few times. The CDR3 region has the DNA TGTGCCAGCAGCTTAGCGAGCGACAGGGGTGGCGAAAAACTGTTTTTT. It encodes CASSLASDRGGEKLFF. V is TRBV7-9 and J is TRBJ1-4; the match to TRBD1 covers 8 bases. This CDR3 has 16 residues. J gave up 8 bases and V 0 bases, and 8 bases lay outside the gene matches. The germline CDR1 and CDR2 sequences are SEHNR and FQNEAQ (reference sequence).

This chain connects TRBV7-6 to TRBJ2-5; a weak D match, TRBD2 (6 bases). The CDR3 is 15 amino acids. V was pared by 4 bases and J by 5 bases, with 17 bases between. In germline, CDR1 is SGHVS, CDR2 FNYEAQ. Here the CDR3 DNA reads TGTGCCAGCAGCTCTGTCGGGCGGGGTAGGGAGACCCAGTACTTC. This translates into CASSSVGRGRETQYF.

V is TRBV5-1 and J is TRBJ2-7, with 7 bases lining up with TRBD2. The CDR3 extends over 14 amino acids. The junction had 0 bases not matched to a gene; V was cut back by 0 bases and J by 0 bases. Germline values: CDR1 SGHRS, CDR2 YFSETQ. The CDR3 coding sequence is TGCGCCAGCAGCTTGGGCGGGAGCTCCTACGAGCAGTACTTC. This sequence encodes CASSLGGSSYEQYF.

CDR3 coding DNA: TGTGCCAGCAGCCGGACTAGCGGGGGGGACGAGCAGTACTTC. Translated: CASSRTSGGDEQYF. V usage is TRBV5-6 and J usage is TRBJ2-7; 15 bases fit TRBD2. The CDR3 length is 14 residues. J lost 5 bases, V lost 4 bases, and 1 base had no gene match. Germline V gene lookup returns CDR1 SGHDT and CDR2 YYEEEE.

The chain combines TRBV4-3 with TRBJ1-6; TRBD1 might be the D (5 bases). CDR1 is LGHNA and CDR2 is YSLEER in the germline V gene. The germline V and J ends were trimmed by 0 bases and 7 bases, with 16 bases remaining between them. This CDR3 is built from 17 residues. CDR3 sequence reads: CASSQEPGTSANSPLHF. The CDR3 DNA sequence: TGCGCCAGCAGCCAAGAGCCAGGGACCTCCGCAAATTCACCCCTCCACTTT.

This chain connects TRBV10-2 to TRBJ1-6; a possible D gene is TRBD1 (6 bases). CDR1 is WSHSY and CDR2 is SAAADI in the germline V gene. V was trimmed by 8 bases and J by 7 bases, leaving 18 bases between them. This CDR3 is built from 15 residues. In nucleotides, the CDR3 is TGCGCCAGCGTAGCGGGACATCCTACAAATTCACCCCTCCACTTT. This gives the protein CASVAGHPTNSPLHF.

The rearrangement links TRBV7-2 to TRBJ2-3, with a weak D call TRBD1 (6 bases). The germline V gene encodes CDR1 SGHTA and CDR2 FQGNSA. CDR3 length: 14 residues. The V end was cut by 3 bases, the J end by 2 bases, with 9 bases between. This CDR3 reads CASSFGQHTDTQYF. CDR3 in DNA: TGTGCCAGCAGCTTTGGACAGCACACAGATACGCAGTATTTT.

V and J are TRBV7-9 and TRBJ2-7; the D is unclear. Trimming cost V 1 base and J 5 bases, with 12 bases left between them. CDR1 and CDR2 from the germline V gene are SEHNR and FQNEAQ (reference sequence). This CDR3 is built from 14 residues. The CDR3 is CASSLVYGPDEQYF. CDR3 nucleotides: TGTGCCAGCAGCTTAGTTTACGGCCCGGACGAGCAGTACTTC.

As for this clone: The same CDR3 is also encoded by other DNA sequences in this sample. The rearrangement uses TRBV10-1 and TRBJ1-1; D is perhaps TRBD1 (5 bases). Germline CDR1 WNHNN, CDR2 SYGVQD (reference sequence). The CDR3 contains 14 residues. The V gene lost 5 bases and the J gene lost 4 bases, with 14 bases spanning the gap. The CDR3 is CASSSRRGSTEAFF. The CDR3, as DNA: TGCGCCAGCAGTTCCCGCCGGGGGAGCACTGAAGCTTTCTTT.

This clone turned up a few times. This sequence joins TRBV11-1 and TRBJ2-7; D gene uncertain. Per germline, CDR1 SGHAT and CDR2 FQDESV (reference sequence). The length of the CDR3 is 13 residues. The V and J ends lost 3 bases and 5 bases respectively, with 11 bases between them. CDR3 nucleotides: TGTGCCAGCAGCTTCAACGGGCCGGACGAGCAGTACTTC. Translation gives CASSFNGPDEQYF.